The 26 T cell receptor beta chains below were found in one sample sequenced in a study of beta chain features in type 1 diabetes. Findings and caveats of the study: Within each of all four CD4+ subsets, Type 1 diabetes patients had TCRB CDR3s that were moderately but significantly shorter.

Expressed TCRB transcripts were sequenced because the isolated RNA had all been reverse transcribed beforehand. The assay was immunoSEQ multiplex PCR, and TCRdb's table has in-frame clones only and misses some. Of 600,000 or so clones detected, 11% to 15% appear once; the ten largest clones hold 0.035% to 0.045%. These receptors' targets are unknown. The material sequenced was naive CD4+ T cells from blood. Receptors originate from a man younger than 35 with type 1 diabetes.

The chain is built from TRBV7-2 and TRBJ2-3; D might be TRBD2 (6 bases). CDR3 length: 15 residues. Germline V gene sequence: CDR1 SGHTA, CDR2 FQGNSA. The V end was cut by 1 base, the J end by 2 bases, with 10 bases between. CDR3 sequence: CASSLEAGTTDTQYF. DNA for the CDR3: TGTGCCAGCAGCTTAGAGGCGGGGACCACAGATACGCAGTATTTT.

The chain combines TRBV27 with TRBJ1-2, with 8 bases fitting TRBD1. The CDR3 extends over 13 amino acids. After removal of 8 bases from V and 6 bases from J, the junction contained 8 bases not matched to a gene. Germline assignment: CDR1 MNHEY and CDR2 SMNVEV (reference sequence). Written as DNA, the CDR3 is TGTGCCAGCTCCCCCCAGGGGGCCGATGGCTACACCTTC. Translating gives CASSPQGADGYTF.

This clone was recorded a few times. The chain has TRBV7-2 and TRBJ1-1; D unresolved. CDR1 is SGHTA and CDR2 is FQGNSA in the germline V gene. The CDR3 sequence is 16 residues long. Trimming shortened V by 5 bases and J by 4 bases, and 20 bases separated the two germline ends. The CDR3 loop is CASSKNQPGLGTEAFF. The CDR3 bases are TGTGCCAGCAGCAAGAACCAGCCGGGCCTTGGCACTGAAGCTTTCTTT.

This clone was found a few times. Other DNA sequences of this sample code for an identical CDR3. The chain couples TRBV30 to TRBJ1-2, with D hard to call. V was pared by 1 base and J by 7 bases, with 7 bases between. CDR3 length equals 11 residues. Germline V gives CDR1 GTSNPN, CDR2 SVGIG (reference sequence). CDR3 sequence reads: CAWSADGGYTF. For the CDR3, the DNA is TGTGCCTGGAGTGCGGACGGTGGCTACACCTTC.

The chain couples TRBV4-1 to TRBJ2-7; maybe TRBD2 (5 bases). The germline V gene has CDR1 MGHRA and CDR2 YSYEKL. The V gene lost 0 bases and the J gene lost 2 bases, with 14 bases spanning the gap. The CDR3 has 16 residues. The CDR3 here is CASSQDKDLAPYEQYF. CDR3 nucleotides: TGCGCCAGCAGCCAAGATAAGGATCTAGCTCCCTACGAGCAGTACTTC.

V is TRBV18 and J is TRBJ1-2; D remains unclear. Germline V gives CDR1 KGHSH, CDR2 LQKENI. Trimming left V 2 bases short and J 7 bases short, with 14 bases between. CDR3 length: 14 residues. The CDR3 bases are TGTGCCAGCTCACCAGGTGACCTCTACGGTGGCTACACCTTC. Encoded protein: CASSPGDLYGGYTF.

This chain uses TRBV6-4 with TRBJ2-3; D unresolved. V was shortened by 4 bases and J by 5 bases, with 4 bases between the two germline ends. The germline gives CDR1 MRHNA, CDR2 SNTAGT. CDR3 length equals 11 residues. This CDR3 reads CASSAGDTQYF. For the CDR3, the DNA is TGTGCCAGCAGTGCTGGAGATACGCAGTATTTT.

V is TRBV9 and J is TRBJ2-2; 11 nucleotides line up with TRBD2. The CDR3 sequence is 16 residues long. Germline values: CDR1 SGDLS, CDR2 YYNGEE. V shed 0 bases and J 4 bases; nucleotides not matched to a gene: 2. Written as DNA, the CDR3 is TGTGCCAGCAGCGTAGGACTAGCGGGAAGCACCGGGGAGCTGTTTTTT. Translating it yields CASSVGLAGSTGELFF.

The rearrangement joins TRBV9 to TRBJ2-2; 7 bases match TRBD2. With V trimmed by 4 bases and J by 3 bases, 3 bases remained unmatched. The CDR3 has 14 residues. Per the germline V gene, CDR1 is SGDLS and CDR2 is YYNGEE. The CDR3: CASSQRDYTGELFF. The CDR3 nucleotides read TGTGCCAGCAGCCAGCGGGATTACACCGGGGAGCTGTTTTTT.

This clone was counted a few times. The DNA of the CDR3 is TGTGCCAGCCAAGAGAGCGGGGCCGGGTCCCCAGATACGCAGTATTTT. This codes for CASQESGAGSPDTQYF. The chain couples TRBV19 to TRBJ2-3; 7 bases line up with TRBD2. The CDR3 extends over 16 amino acids. The V segment lost 9 bases and the J segment 4 bases; nucleotides outside the gene matches: 16. Germline lookup yields CDR1 LNHDA and CDR2 SQIVND (reference sequence). Together with reference TRBV19 and TRBJ2-3, the CDR3 gives the full variable domain: DGGITQSPKYLFRKEGQNVTLSCEQNLNHDAMYWYRQDPGQGLRLIYYSQIVNDFQKGDIAEGYSVSREKKESFPLTVTSAQKNPTAFYLCASQESGAGSPDTQYFGPGTRLTVL.

This chain joins TRBV28 and TRBJ2-3, with a tentative D call TRBD2 (6 bases). The CDR3 spans 15 residues. V lost 6 bases to trimming and J lost 9 bases, with 22 bases between them. From germline, CDR1 is MDHEN and CDR2 SYDVKM. CDR3 sequence (DNA): TGTGCCAGCAGGGAGGAGGGAGCTGGGTCCAGGACGCAGTATTTT. Translating it yields CASREEGAGSRTQYF.

This clone has more than one count but fewer than ten. The V and J genes are TRBV7-9 and TRBJ2-1; tentatively, D is TRBD1 or TRBD2 (6 bases each). The CDR3 spans 14 residues. Germline V lookup: CDR1 SEHNR, CDR2 FQNEAQ (reference sequence). Trimming took off 11 bases at V and 4 bases at J, with 18 bases between the two ends. The CDR3 sequence is CASEGVAVYNEQFF. Written as DNA, the CDR3 is TGTGCCTCCGAGGGGGTAGCGGTTTACAATGAGCAGTTCTTC.

This chain uses TRBV7-2 with TRBJ2-3, with 15 bases that match TRBD2. The germline V gene encodes CDR1 SGHTA and CDR2 FQGNSA. V dropped 10 bases and J dropped 3; count of bases not matched to a gene: 2. This CDR3 is 14 amino acids long. CDR3 protein: CATGLAGGTDTQYF. Written as DNA, the CDR3 is TGTGCCACCGGACTAGCGGGGGGGACAGATACGCAGTATTTT.

The J gene is TRBJ2-3, the V gene TRBV29-1, with unresolved D. The ends were cut back, 7 bases at V and 4 bases at J, with 12 bases in the middle. The CDR3 is 12 residues long. CDR1 SQVTM and CDR2 ANQGSEA come from the germline V gene. The CDR3 bases are TGCAGCGCCTCGGGCCCGGCAGATACGCAGTATTTT. Its protein is CSASGPADTQYF.

The CDR3 region is CASKSTSGRRDTQYF. The CDR3 nucleotides are TGTGCCAGCAAGTCGACTAGCGGGAGGCGGGATACGCAGTATTTT. This sequence joins TRBV19 and TRBJ2-3; 13 bases map to TRBD2. Germline V gene sequence: CDR1 LNHDA, CDR2 SQIVND (reference sequence). This CDR3 is 15 amino acids long. V gave up 9 bases and J gave up 6 bases; unmatched junction bases: 9.

This clone was counted a few times. This chain links TRBV28 with TRBJ2-7; possibly TRBD1 or TRBD2 for D (5 bases each). The ends were cut back, 6 bases at V and 1 base at J, with 16 bases in the middle. From germline, CDR1 is MDHEN and CDR2 SYDVKM. The CDR3 consists of 15 residues. The CDR3, as DNA: TGTGCCAGCAGCAGTGCCGGGACGGCTTCCTACGAGCAGTACTTC. This encodes CASSSAGTASYEQYF.

V and J are TRBV11-2 and TRBJ1-2, with a possible D match to TRBD1 (5 bases). CDR3 size: 15 residues. Germline V gene sequence: CDR1 SGHAT, CDR2 FQNNGV. V lost 1 base and J 5 bases, leaving 14 bases between the germline ends. The CDR3 loop reads CASSLVGQGEYGYTF. CDR3 DNA sequence: TGTGCCAGCAGCTTAGTTGGGCAGGGAGAATATGGCTACACCTTC.

The J gene is TRBJ2-2, the V gene TRBV7-9, with D hard to call. Germline loops: CDR1 SEHNR, CDR2 FQNEAQ (reference sequence). V was pared by 1 base and J by 1 base, with 4 bases between. The CDR3 is 14 amino acids. CDR3 in DNA: TGTGCCAGCAGCTTAGACGGGAACACCGGGGAGCTGTTTTTT. It yields the protein CASSLDGNTGELFF.

The chain uses TRBV7-2 and TRBJ1-5; D remains unclear. The germline V gene encodes CDR1 SGHTA and CDR2 FQGNSA. V lost 5 bases and J lost 0, with 11 bases in between. CDR3 length equals 15 residues. CDR3 DNA sequence: TGTGCCAGCAGCGCGGGTTTCCATAGCAATCAGCCCCAGCATTTT. It encodes CASSAGFHSNQPQHF.

The CDR3 sequence: CASSTTGGAGTEAFF. Written as DNA, the CDR3 is TGTGCCAGCAGCACTACAGGGGGCGCAGGCACTGAAGCTTTCTTT. The chain uses TRBV7-3 and TRBJ1-1; 9 bases match TRBD1. Losses at the gene ends were 5 bases for V and 4 bases for J; bases not matched to a gene: 8. From germline, CDR1 is SGHTA and CDR2 FQGTGA. The CDR3 consists of 15 residues.

The CDR3 is CASSDEGAGYTEAFF. As DNA, the CDR3 is TGTGCCAGCAGTGACGAGGGGGCGGGATACACTGAAGCTTTCTTT. V is TRBV6-4 and J is TRBJ1-1, with 7 bases fitting TRBD1. Germline V CDR1 and CDR2: MRHNA, SNTAGT. Trimming took 2 bases from V and 3 from J; bases not matched to a gene: 6. CDR3 length: 15 amino acids.

The rearrangement links TRBV27 to TRBJ2-5; D gene ambiguous. The CDR3 consists of 12 residues. Germline CDR1 and CDR2: MNHEY and SMNVEV (reference sequence). The ends were cut back, 1 base at V and 5 bases at J, with 5 bases in the middle. The CDR3: CASSLLRETQYF. The CDR3, as DNA: TGTGCCAGCAGTTTATTAAGGGAGACCCAGTACTTC.

This clone was observed a few times. The chain recombines TRBV5-4 with TRBJ2-7; D possibly corresponds to TRBD2 (5 bases). The CDR3 length is 15 residues. The germline V gene encodes CDR1 SGHNT and CDR2 YYREEE (reference sequence). V shed 1 base and J shed 2 bases, with 13 bases lying between them. The CDR3 protein is CASSLKSGSPYEQYF. CDR3 nucleotides: TGTGCCAGCAGCTTGAAGTCGGGGTCCCCCTACGAGCAGTACTTC.

This clone has just a few counts. J is TRBJ1-5 and V is TRBV30, with a possible D match to TRBD1 (5 bases). Germline CDR1 and CDR2: GTSNPN and SVGIG (reference sequence). The V end lost 0 bases, the J end lost 7 bases, and 16 bases lay between the germline ends. The CDR3 is made up of 15 amino acids. This chain's CDR3 is CAWSVGTAARQPQHF. Written as DNA, the CDR3 is TGTGCCTGGAGTGTCGGGACCGCGGCTAGGCAGCCCCAGCATTTT.

A few counts support this clone. The gene calls are TRBV21-1 and TRBJ1-6. TRBV21-1 is labeled a pseudogene. The CDR3 totals 14 residues. The CDR3 sequence is CASRRGCPWSPLHF. CDR3 in DNA: TGTGCCAGCAGGAGAGGGTGCCCCTGGTCACCCCTCCACTTT.

This clone was observed a handful of times. This rearrangement joins TRBV30 to TRBJ2-6; the D is unclear. The CDR3 consists of 13 residues. Trimming removed 5 bases from V and 1 base from J, with 6 bases in between. Germline assignment: CDR1 GTSNPN and CDR2 SVGIG (reference sequence). The chain's CDR3 is CAWELSGANVLTF. The CDR3 coding sequence is TGTGCCTGGGAATTATCTGGGGCCAACGTCCTGACTTTC.